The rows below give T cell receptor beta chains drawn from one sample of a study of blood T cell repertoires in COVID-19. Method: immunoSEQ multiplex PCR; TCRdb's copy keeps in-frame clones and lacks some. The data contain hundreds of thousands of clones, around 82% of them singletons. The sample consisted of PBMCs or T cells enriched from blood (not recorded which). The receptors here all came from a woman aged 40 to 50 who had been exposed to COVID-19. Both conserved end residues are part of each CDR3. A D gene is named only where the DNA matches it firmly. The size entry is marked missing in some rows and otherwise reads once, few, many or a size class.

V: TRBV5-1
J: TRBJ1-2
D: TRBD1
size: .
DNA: TGCGCCAGCAGCTTGGAAGGGACAGGGATTGGCTACACCTTC
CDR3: CASSLEGTGIGYTF

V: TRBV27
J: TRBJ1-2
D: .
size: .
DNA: TGTGCCAGTCTTCCCCCTGGCCTTAACTATGGCTACACCTTC
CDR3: CASLPPGLNYGYTF

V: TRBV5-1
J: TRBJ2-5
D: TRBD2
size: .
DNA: TGCGCCAGCAGCGAGGGACTAGCGGGGGGTGAGACCCAGTACTTC
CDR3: CASSEGLAGGETQYF

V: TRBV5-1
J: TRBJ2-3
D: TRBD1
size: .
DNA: TGCGCCAGCAGCTCGGGGACAGGGGGAGCAGATACGCAGTATTTT
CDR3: CASSSGTGGADTQYF

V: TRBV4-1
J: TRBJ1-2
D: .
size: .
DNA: TGCGCCAGCAGCCAAGTTGAGGGGGAAAACTATGGCTACACCTTC
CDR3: CASSQVEGENYGYTF

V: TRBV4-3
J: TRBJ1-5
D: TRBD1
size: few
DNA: TGCGCCAGCAGCCAAGATAAGACAGGGAATAATCAGCCCCAGCATTTT
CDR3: CASSQDKTGNNQPQHF

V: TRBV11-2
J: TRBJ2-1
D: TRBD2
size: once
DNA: TGTGCCAGCACCCCAGCGGGGGGAGCTCGAAATGAGCAGTTCTTC
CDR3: CASTPAGGARNEQFF

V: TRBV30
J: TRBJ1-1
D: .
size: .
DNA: TGTGCCTGGAGTGCCAGGGGAACTGAAGCTTTCTTT
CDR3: CAWSARGTEAFF

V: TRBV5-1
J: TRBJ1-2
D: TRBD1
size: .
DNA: TGCGCCAGCAGCTCCGACAGGGGCGGCTATGGCTACACCTTC
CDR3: CASSSDRGGYGYTF

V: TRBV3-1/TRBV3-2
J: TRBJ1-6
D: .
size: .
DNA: TGTGCCAGCAGCCCAGCGGAGAATTCACCCCTCCACTTT
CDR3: CASSPAENSPLHF

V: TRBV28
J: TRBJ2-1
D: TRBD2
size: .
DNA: TGTGCCAGCAGTTTCCGGACTAGCGGCAATGAGCAGTTCTTC
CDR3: CASSFRTSGNEQFF

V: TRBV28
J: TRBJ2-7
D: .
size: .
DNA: TGTGCCAGCAGTTTAAGGCAGCCAGGGCCCGAGCAGTACTTC
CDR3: CASSLRQPGPEQYF

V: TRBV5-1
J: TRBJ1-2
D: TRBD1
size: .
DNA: TGCGCCAGCAGCTTGGCCAGGGACAGAGCTAACTATGGCTACACCTTC
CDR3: CASSLARDRANYGYTF

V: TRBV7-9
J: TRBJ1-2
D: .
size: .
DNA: TGTGCCAGCAGCGCCTTAAACAGGGCTTTTATGGATGGCTACACCTTC
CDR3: CASSALNRAFMDGYTF

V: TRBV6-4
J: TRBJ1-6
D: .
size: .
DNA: TGTGCCAGCAGCAAGGGGATGAATAATTCACCCCTCCACTTT
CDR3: CASSKGMNNSPLHF

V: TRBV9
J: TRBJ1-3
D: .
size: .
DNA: TGTGCCAGCAGCGTAGGGTCAGTCCGCTCTGGAAACACCATATATTTT
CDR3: CASSVGSVRSGNTIYF

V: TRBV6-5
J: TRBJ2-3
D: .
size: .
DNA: TGTGCCAGCAGTTACTCGATGAGGCCGACAGATACGCAGTATTTT
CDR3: CASSYSMRPTDTQYF

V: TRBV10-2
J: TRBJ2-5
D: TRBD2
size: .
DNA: TGCGCCAGCAGTGATCGGGGGGGCTGGGCAGAGACCCAGTACTTC
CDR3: CASSDRGGWAETQYF

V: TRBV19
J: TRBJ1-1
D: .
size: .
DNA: TGTGCCAGTACCATGGGGCTCGAAACACCGAACACTGAAGCTTTCTTT
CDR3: CASTMGLETPNTEAFF

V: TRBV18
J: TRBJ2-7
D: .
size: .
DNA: TGTGCCAGCTCAGACTTTGCCTACGAGCAGTACTTC
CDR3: CASSDFAYEQYF

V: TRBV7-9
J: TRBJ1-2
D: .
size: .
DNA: TGTGCCAGCAGCTCCGGGTTAAATGGCTACACCTTC
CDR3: CASSSGLNGYTF

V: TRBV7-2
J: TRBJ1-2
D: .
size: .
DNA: TGTGCCAGCAGCTTAGCTGACAGAGACTATGGCTACACCTTC
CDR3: CASSLADRDYGYTF

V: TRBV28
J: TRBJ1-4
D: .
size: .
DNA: TGTGCCAGCAGTTTCGGAGGGGCAACTAATGAAAAACTGTTTTTT
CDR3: CASSFGGATNEKLFF

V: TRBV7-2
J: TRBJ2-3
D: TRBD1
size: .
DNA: TGTGCCAGCAGCCAAGGTGGATCGACAGGGGGCTTGACAGATACGCAGTATTTT
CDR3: CASSQGGSTGGLTDTQYF

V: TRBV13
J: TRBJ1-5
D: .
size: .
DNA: TGTGCCAGCAGCCAACAGGGCCCCAATCAGCCCCAGCATTTT
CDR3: CASSQQGPNQPQHF

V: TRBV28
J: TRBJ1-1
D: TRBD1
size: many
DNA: TGTGCCAGCAGTTTCCAGGGGGCGAGCACTGAAGCTTTCTTT
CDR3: CASSFQGASTEAFF

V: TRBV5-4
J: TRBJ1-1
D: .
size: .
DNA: TGTGCCAGCAGCTTGACAGGCTCCAACACTGAAGCTTTCTTT
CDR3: CASSLTGSNTEAFF

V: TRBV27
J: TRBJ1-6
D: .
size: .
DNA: TGTGCCAGCAGTTTTGGGCAGAACTATAATTCACCCCTCCACTTT
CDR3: CASSFGQNYNSPLHF

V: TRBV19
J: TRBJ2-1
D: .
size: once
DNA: TGTGCCAGTAGTATAGGACAGGTCCTAAGCTCCTACAATGAGCAGTTCTTC
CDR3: CASSIGQVLSSYNEQFF

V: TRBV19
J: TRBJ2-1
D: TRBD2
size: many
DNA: TGTGCCAGTAGTCCGACTAGCGGCGCGTACAATGAGCAGTTCTTC
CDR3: CASSPTSGAYNEQFF

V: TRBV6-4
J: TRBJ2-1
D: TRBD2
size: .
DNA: TGTGCCAGCAGCCACGCTGGACTAGCGGGGGTCAATGAGCAGTTCTTC
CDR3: CASSHAGLAGVNEQFF

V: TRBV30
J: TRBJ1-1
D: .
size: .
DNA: TGTGCCTGGAGTGTACAGGTGACAAGGGCTTTCTTT
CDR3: CAWSVQVTRAFF

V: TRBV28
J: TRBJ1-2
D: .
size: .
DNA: TGTGCCAGCAGTTTGTCCGGCAGCGGTTATGGCTACACCTTC
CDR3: CASSLSGSGYGYTF

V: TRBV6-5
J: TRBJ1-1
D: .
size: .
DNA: TGTGCCACCCGTCTTACGGGGAACACTGAAGCTTTCTTT
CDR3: CATRLTGNTEAFF

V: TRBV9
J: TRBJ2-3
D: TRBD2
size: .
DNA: TGTGCCAGCAGCGCCAGCGGGGGGCCTCGGATTACAGATACGCAGTATTTT
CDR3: CASSASGGPRITDTQYF

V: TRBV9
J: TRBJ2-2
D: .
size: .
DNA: TGTGCCAGCAGCCCACCAACAGCCTCTAACACCGGGGAGCTGTTTTTT
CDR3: CASSPPTASNTGELFF

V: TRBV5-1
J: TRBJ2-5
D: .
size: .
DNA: TGCGCCAGCAGCCCGCCGTACCCCAGGGAGACCCAGTACTTC
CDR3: CASSPPYPRETQYF

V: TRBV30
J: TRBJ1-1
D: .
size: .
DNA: TGTGCCTGGGAGAGGGGGAGCGCTGAAGCTTTCTTT
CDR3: CAWERGSAEAFF

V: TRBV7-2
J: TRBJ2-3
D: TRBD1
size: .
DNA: TGTGCCAGCAGCCCCGGACAGGGGGACACAGATACGCAGTATTTT
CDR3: CASSPGQGDTDTQYF

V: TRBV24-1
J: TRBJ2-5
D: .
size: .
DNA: TGTGCCACCAGTGATTCCCAAGACAAGCCCAAAGAGACCCAGTACTTC
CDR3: CATSDSQDKPKETQYF

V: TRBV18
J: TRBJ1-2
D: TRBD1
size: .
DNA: TGTGCCAGCTCAACGACAGGGGACACAGATAACTATGGCTACACCTTC
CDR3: CASSTTGDTDNYGYTF

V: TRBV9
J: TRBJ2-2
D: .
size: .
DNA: TGTGCCAGCAGCGTAGTAGATACCGGGGAGCTGTTTTTT
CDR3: CASSVVDTGELFF

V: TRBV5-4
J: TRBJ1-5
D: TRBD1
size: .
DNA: TGTGCCAGCAGCGCGGGACAGGGGGCCGAGCCCCAGCATTTT
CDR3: CASSAGQGAEPQHF